This T cell receptor beta chain was sequenced for a study of identical twins. Findings and caveats of the study: Modelling approaches yielded underestimates of out-of-frame TCR alpha sharing between monozygotic twins.

V was pared by 1 base and J by 1 base, with 10 bases of the junction left unmatched. Germline values: CDR1 SGHRS, CDR2 YFSETQ. The CDR3 has 17 amino acids. This clonotype was counted only a few times. As yet, its antigen is unknown. TCRdb reprocessed the 5' RACE reads via MiXCR and lists one record per CDR3 protein. Of about 490,000 distinct CDR3 sequences detected, about 16% appear once; the ten largest clones hold 0.35% to 0.45%. These data were also filed under a second study, of yellow fever vaccine responses in identical twins.

The material sequenced was CD4+ T cells sorted from blood. The sequence derives from a woman younger than 35 in good health. This sequence joins TRBV5-1 and TRBJ2-5; 7 nucleotides align to TRBD2. CDR3 sequence reads: CASSLSAGLILQETQYF. The CDR3 nucleotides are TGCGCCAGCAGCTTGTCAGCGGGACTTATCCTCCAAGAGACCCAGTACTTC.